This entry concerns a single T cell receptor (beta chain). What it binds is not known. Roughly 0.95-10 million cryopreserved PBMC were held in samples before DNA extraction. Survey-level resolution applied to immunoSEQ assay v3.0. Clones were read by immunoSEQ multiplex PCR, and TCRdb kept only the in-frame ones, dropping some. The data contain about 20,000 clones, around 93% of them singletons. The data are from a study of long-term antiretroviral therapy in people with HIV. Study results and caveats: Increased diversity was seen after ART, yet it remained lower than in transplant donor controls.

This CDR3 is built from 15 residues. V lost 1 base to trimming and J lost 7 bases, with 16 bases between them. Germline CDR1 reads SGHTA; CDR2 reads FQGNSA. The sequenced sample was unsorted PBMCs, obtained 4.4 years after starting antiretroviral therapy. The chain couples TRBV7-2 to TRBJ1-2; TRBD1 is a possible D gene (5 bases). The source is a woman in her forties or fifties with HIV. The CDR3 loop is CASSLGRQAGGGYTF. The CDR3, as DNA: TGTGCCAGCAGCTTAGGCCGCCAGGCGGGGGGTGGCTACACCTTC.